Below are 18 T cell receptor beta chains sequenced from a single sample in a study of CD8 T cells in ankylosing spondylitis. TCRdb processed the 5' RACE reads anew with MiXCR; each CDR3 protein has one entry. This table holds 200,000 to 300,000 distinct CDR3 sequences, less than 10% found once. The specimen was blood, either unsorted or a sorted T cell fraction (not recorded which). These receptors originate from a male donor with ankylosing spondylitis or in good health (not recorded which).

V gene TRBV30 combines with J gene TRBJ2-7, with D tentatively TRBD2 (5 bases). Trimming removed 8 bases from V and 9 bases from J, with 11 bases in between. This CDR3 spans 9 amino acids. Germline loops: CDR1 GTSNPN, CDR2 SVGIG (reference sequence). The CDR3: CALIGRQYF. Here the CDR3 DNA reads TGTGCCCTAATTGGGAGGCAGTACTTC.

This clonotype was seen at least ten times. The rearrangement links TRBV5-1 to TRBJ2-2, with 7 positions matching TRBD1. In germline, CDR1 is SGHRS, CDR2 YFSETQ. The CDR3 has 17 amino acids. V was clipped by 3 bases and J by 4 bases; unmatched bases: 12. CDR3 DNA sequence: TGCGCCAGCAGCTCGCGAAAGCAGGGGGTGTCCACCGGGGAGCTGTTTTTT. Its translation: CASSSRKQGVSTGELFF.

The chain uses TRBV7-9 and TRBJ2-7, with D tentatively TRBD2 (6 bases). Germline V lookup: CDR1 SEHNR, CDR2 FQNEAQ (reference sequence). V was shortened by 4 bases and J by 2 bases, with 12 bases between the two germline ends. The CDR3 is 14 amino acids. The CDR3 spells CASSSRDFTYEQYF. DNA of the CDR3: TGTGCCAGCAGCTCCCGGGACTTCACCTACGAGCAGTACTTC.

The sample holds many counts of this clonotype. The gene calls are TRBV5-6 and TRBJ1-5; D remains unclear. V shed 4 bases and J shed 2 bases, with 4 bases lying between them. The CDR3 consists of 12 residues. Germline assignment: CDR1 SGHDT and CDR2 YYEEEE. The CDR3 DNA follows: TGTGCCAGCAGCGAGGGCAATCAGCCCCAGCATTTT. Protein product: CASSEGNQPQHF.

This clonotype has ten or more counts. V usage is TRBV5-1 and J usage is TRBJ1-1; 8 bases align to TRBD1. This CDR3 has 17 residues. The germline V gene has CDR1 SGHRS and CDR2 YFSETQ. The trim removed 3 bases at V and 2 bases at J, leaving 12 bases unmatched. CDR3 nucleotides: TGCGCCAGCAGCTCCCAAGGACAGGGTAGCTTTAACACTGAAGCTTTCTTT. Amino acid sequence: CASSSQGQGSFNTEAFF. Combining the CDR3 with reference TRBV5-1 and TRBJ1-1 gives the whole variable domain KAGVTQTPRYLIKTRGQQVTLSCSPISGHRSVSWYQQTPGQGLQFLFEYFSETQRNKGNFPGRFSGRQFSNSRSEMNVSTLELGDSALYLCASSSQGQGSFNTEAFFGQGTRLTVV.

This clonotype was recorded at least ten times. CDR3 protein: CSARARTGRGEQFF. CDR3 in DNA: TGCAGTGCTAGAGCTAGGACAGGGCGGGGTGAGCAGTTCTTC. This chain uses TRBV20-1 with TRBJ2-1; 8 positions match TRBD1. Per the germline V gene, CDR1 is DFQATT and CDR2 is SNEGSKA (reference sequence). The CDR3 runs to 14 residues. V trimming: 1 base; J trimming: 9 bases; junction bases outside the gene matches: 8.

This clonotype was detected only a few times. V gene TRBV4-2 combines with J gene TRBJ2-1; D tentatively reads TRBD1 or TRBD2 (5 bases each). The CDR3 length is 16 residues. Looked up from germline, CDR1 is LGHNA and CDR2 is YNFKEQ. V lost 2 bases to trimming and J lost 0 bases, with 11 bases between them. CDR3 sequence reads: CASSQFTRGSYNEQFF. CDR3 sequence (DNA): TGTGCCAGCAGCCAATTTACTAGGGGCTCCTACAATGAGCAGTTCTTC.

This clonotype was observed at least ten times. This chain joins TRBV20-1 and TRBJ2-7; 11 nucleotides line up with TRBD2. CDR3 length: 15 amino acids. Germline V CDR1 and CDR2: DFQATT, SNEGSKA (reference sequence). The trim removed 5 bases at V and 6 bases at J, leaving 12 bases unmatched. The CDR3 DNA reads TGCAGTGCTGCACTCCGACTAGCGGGAACGTTCGAGCAGTACTTC. This encodes CSAALRLAGTFEQYF.

The V and J genes are TRBV10-3 and TRBJ2-5, with D uncertain. The V and J ends lost 3 bases and 2 bases respectively, with 13 bases between them. This CDR3 is 15 amino acids long. In germline, CDR1 is ENHRY, CDR2 SYGVKD. The DNA of the CDR3 is TGTGCCATCAGTGATCCGGAAAGCGATCAAGAGACCCAGTACTTC. Translated: CAISDPESDQETQYF.

This clonotype came up many times. This chain uses TRBV20-1 with TRBJ2-3; the match to TRBD2 covers 14 bases. The germline CDR1 and CDR2 sequences are DFQATT and SNEGSKA (reference sequence). The CDR3 totals 16 residues. V was pared by 6 bases and J by 1 base, with 6 bases of the junction left unmatched. The DNA of the CDR3 is TGCAGTGCCCCGAGACTAGCGGGAGGGCGCACAGATACGCAGTATTTT. This sequence encodes CSAPRLAGGRTDTQYF.

This chain joins TRBV11-2 and TRBJ2-7; 8 nucleotides line up with TRBD2. V lost 6 bases and J lost 2; bases outside the gene matches: 9. The CDR3 spans 15 residues. From germline, CDR1 is SGHAT and CDR2 FQNNGV. The CDR3 DNA sequence: TGTGCCAGCAGTACGGCCGGGACTAGAGCCTACGAGCAGTACTTC. Protein product: CASSTAGTRAYEQYF.

This clonotype has at least ten counts. The V gene is TRBV12-3 or TRBV12-4, the J gene TRBJ2-7; 9 positions agree with TRBD2. With V trimmed by 3 bases and J by 2 bases, 2 bases remained unmatched. This CDR3 has 14 residues. In nucleotides, the CDR3 is TGTGCCAGCAGTTTTGGCGGGGGGGCCTACGAGCAGTACTTC. Its protein product is CASSFGGGAYEQYF.

The gene calls are TRBV2 and TRBJ1-1; 9 nucleotides match TRBD1. Germline-derived CDR1 and CDR2 are SNHLY and FYNNEI. Trimming cost V 5 bases and J 6 bases; bases outside gene matches: 10. The CDR3 runs 15 residues. CDR3 residues: CASSRGLQGAAEAFF. The CDR3, as DNA: TGTGCCAGCAGTCGAGGCTTACAGGGGGCCGCTGAAGCTTTCTTT.

This clonotype was recorded many times. The rearrangement joins TRBV20-1 to TRBJ1-6; no definite D call. The V gene's germline CDR1 is DFQATT and CDR2 SNEGSKA (reference sequence). V lost 8 bases, J lost 7 bases, and 15 bases lay in between. This CDR3 spans 13 amino acids. This chain's CDR3 is CSSGGHLNSPLHF. The DNA for the CDR3 is TGCAGTAGTGGCGGCCATTTAAATTCACCCCTCCACTTT.

This clonotype has at least ten counts. V is TRBV7-2 and J is TRBJ2-7, with a tentative D call TRBD2 (5 bases). The germline V gene has CDR1 SGHTA and CDR2 FQGNSA. This CDR3 has 13 residues. V was trimmed by 4 bases and J by 6 bases, leaving 13 bases between them. In DNA, the CDR3 is TGTGCCAGCAGCTACTACACTAGTTCCGAGCAGTACTTC. Amino acids: CASSYYTSSEQYF.

Many counts were recorded for this clonotype. V usage is TRBV9 and J usage is TRBJ2-1; TRBD2 is a possible D gene (5 bases). This CDR3 spans 13 amino acids. Germline V lookup: CDR1 SGDLS, CDR2 YYNGEE. Between the trimmed V and J ends, which lost 0 bases and 6 bases, there was a span of 7 bases. The CDR3: CASSVESGNEQFF. The CDR3 nucleotides read TGTGCCAGCAGCGTAGAAAGCGGCAATGAGCAGTTCTTC.

This clonotype occurred many times. The chain uses TRBV5-6 and TRBJ2-5, with D maybe TRBD2 (6 bases). CDR1 is SGHDT, CDR2 YYEEEE, per germline. There are 14 residues in the CDR3. Trimming took off 5 bases at V and 2 bases at J, with 13 bases between the two ends. Here the CDR3 DNA reads TGTGCCAGCAGTTACTTAGCGGAACAAGAGACCCAGTACTTC. It specifies CASSYLAEQETQYF. Full variable domain (remainder filled in from reference TRBV5-6 and TRBJ2-5): DAGVTQSPTHLIKTRGQQVTLRCSPKSGHDTVSWYQQALGQGPQFIFQYYEEEERQRGNFPDRFSGHQFPNYSSELNVNALLLGDSALYLCASSYLAEQETQYFGPGTRLLVL.

This clonotype was recorded many times. The rearrangement links TRBV5-1 to TRBJ2-1; D call uncertain. This CDR3 region has 16 residues. Germline-derived CDR1 and CDR2 are SGHRS and YFSETQ. The V and J ends lost 4 bases and 7 bases respectively, with 21 bases between them. The CDR3 spells CASSPGGWAPWNEQFF. Here the CDR3 DNA reads TGCGCCAGCAGCCCGGGCGGTTGGGCCCCTTGGAATGAGCAGTTCTTC.